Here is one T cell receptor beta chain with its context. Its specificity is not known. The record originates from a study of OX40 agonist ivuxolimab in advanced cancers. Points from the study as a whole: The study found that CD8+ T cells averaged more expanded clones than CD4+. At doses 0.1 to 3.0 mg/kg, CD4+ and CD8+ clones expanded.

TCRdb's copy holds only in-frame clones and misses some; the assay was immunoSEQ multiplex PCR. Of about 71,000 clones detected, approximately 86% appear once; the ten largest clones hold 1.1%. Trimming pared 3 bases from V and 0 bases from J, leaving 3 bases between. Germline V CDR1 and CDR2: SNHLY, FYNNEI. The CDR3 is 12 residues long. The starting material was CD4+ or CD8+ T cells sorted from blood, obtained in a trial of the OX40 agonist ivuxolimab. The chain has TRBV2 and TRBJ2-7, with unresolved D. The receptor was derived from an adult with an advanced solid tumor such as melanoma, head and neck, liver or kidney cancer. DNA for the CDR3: TGTGCCAGCAGTGACCTCTCCTACGAGCAGTACTTC. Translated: CASSDLSYEQYF.